The 24 T cell receptor beta chains given below trace back to one sample, sequenced in a study of blood T cell repertoires in COVID-19. Sequenced by immunoSEQ multiplex PCR; TCRdb stores in-frame clones only, minus some. This repertoire shows fewer than 300,000 clones, more than 85% found once; its top ten account for approximately 2%. Source material: peripheral blood. The source of these receptors is a woman aged 25 to 39 with COVID-19, enrolled during active disease.

The chain couples TRBV29-1 to TRBJ1-1; a weak D match, TRBD1 (6 bases). CDR1 and CDR2 (germline): SQVTM, ANQGSEA. Trimming removed 6 bases from V and 0 bases from J, with 17 bases in between. The CDR3 runs 15 residues. The CDR3 reads CSVGQTLVLNTEAFF. The CDR3 bases are TGCAGCGTCGGACAGACTCTTGTTTTGAACACTGAAGCTTTCTTT.

The chain carries TRBV29-1 and TRBJ1-4; TRBD1 aligns across 7 bases. The junction had 9 bases not matched to a gene; V was cut back by 6 bases and J by 5 bases. Germline V lookup: CDR1 SQVTM, CDR2 ANQGSEA. The CDR3 has 14 residues. For the CDR3, the DNA is TGCAGCGTAGCCCCCGGGACAGAAAATGAAAAACTGTTTTTT. Its protein is CSVAPGTENEKLFF.

V gene TRBV5-1 combines with J gene TRBJ2-6, with 9 bases matching TRBD1. The V and J ends lost 4 bases and 4 bases, in that order; junction bases with no gene match: 12. This CDR3 has 18 residues. The germline V gene has CDR1 SGHRS and CDR2 YFSETQ. The CDR3 DNA follows: TGCGCCAGCAGCGCGGCAGGACAGGGGTTGAGGGGGGCCAACGTCCTGACTTTC. Amino acids: CASSAAGQGLRGANVLTF.

The chain is built from TRBV7-2 and TRBJ1-3, with TRBD1 identical over 7 bases. The J segment lost 1 base and the V segment lost 6 bases, leaving 3 bases of the junction unmatched. CDR1 SGHTA and CDR2 FQGNSA come from the germline V gene. The CDR3 spans 14 residues. CDR3 amino acids: CASRLTGSGNTIYF. CDR3 bases: TGTGCCAGCAGATTGACAGGGTCTGGAAACACCATATATTTT. The whole variable domain, filled in from reference TRBV7-2 and TRBJ1-3, reads GAGVSQSPSNKVTEKGKDVELRCDPISGHTALYWYRQSLGQGLEFLIYFQGNSAPDKSGLPSDRFSAERTGGSVSTLTIQRTQQEDSAVYLCASRLTGSGNTIYFGEGSWLTVV.

The chain combines TRBV3-1 (or the pseudogene TRBV3-2) with TRBJ1-4; D not certain. The CDR3 covers 14 residues. The germline V and J ends were trimmed by 1 base and 4 bases, with 7 bases remaining between them. Germline V gene sequence: CDR1 LGHDT, CDR2 YNNKEL (reference sequence). The CDR3 here is CASSQGALNEKLFF. CDR3 DNA sequence: TGTGCCAGCAGCCAAGGGGCCCTTAATGAAAAACTGTTTTTT.

This clone was seen once. The DNA of the CDR3 is TGTGCCAGCAGTGAGGGAGGACAGGGACGGTTGCTGGATCAGCCCCAGCATTTT. Translating gives CASSEGGQGRLLDQPQHF. The V gene is TRBV2, the J gene TRBJ1-5, with 8 bases identical to TRBD1. Trimming removed 3 bases from V and 5 bases from J; junction bases left unmatched: 15. In germline, CDR1 is SNHLY, CDR2 FYNNEI. The CDR3 has 18 residues.

V and J are TRBV18 and TRBJ2-7; D unresolved. The CDR3 consists of 13 residues. V lost 1 base, J lost 3 bases, and 7 bases lay in between. Germline V gives CDR1 KGHSH, CDR2 LQKENI. The CDR3 DNA follows: TGTGCCAGCTCACCACAAAACAGCTACGAGCAGTACTTC. It encodes CASSPQNSYEQYF.

This chain connects TRBV24-1 to TRBJ2-3, with a possible D match to TRBD2 (5 bases). In germline, CDR1 is KGHDR, CDR2 SFDVKD. This CDR3 region has 14 residues. The germline V and J ends were trimmed by 7 bases and 1 base, with 11 bases remaining between them. This CDR3 is CATRDFYRTDTQYF. Here the CDR3 DNA reads TGTGCCACCAGGGACTTCTACCGCACAGATACGCAGTATTTT.

This chain connects TRBV11-2 to TRBJ2-1; 12 bases agree with TRBD2. The CDR3 extends over 17 amino acids. The V segment lost 3 bases and the J segment 2 bases; nucleotides outside the gene matches: 5. CDR1 SGHAT and CDR2 FQNNGV come from the germline V gene. CDR3 residues: CASSFLAGGLTYNEQFF. The CDR3 region has the DNA TGTGCCAGCAGCTTCCTAGCGGGAGGGTTAACCTACAATGAGCAGTTCTTC.

The V gene is TRBV3-1 (or the pseudogene TRBV3-2), the J gene TRBJ2-4; 7 bases line up with TRBD2. V shed 0 bases, J shed 6 bases, and the junction held 8 bases outside the gene matches. The CDR3 consists of 16 residues. Germline CDR1 reads LGHDT; CDR2 reads YNNKEL (reference sequence). In DNA, the CDR3 is TGTGCCAGCAGCCAAGATTGGGACTACCAACTAAACATTCAGTACTTC. Residues: CASSQDWDYQLNIQYF.

The J gene is TRBJ2-2, the V gene TRBV9; 9 bases are a match to TRBD2. This CDR3 is 15 amino acids long. V gave up 8 bases and J gave up 7 bases; unmatched junction bases: 12. Germline CDR1 SGDLS, CDR2 YYNGEE. The CDR3 protein is CARASFSGSIGELFF. The CDR3 region has the DNA TGTGCCAGGGCATCCTTTAGCGGGAGTATCGGGGAGCTGTTTTTT.

The chain links TRBV19 to TRBJ2-1; 12 bases fit TRBD2. V dropped 6 bases and J dropped 0; count of bases not matched to a gene: 3. Germline CDR1 LNHDA, CDR2 SQIVND (reference sequence). The CDR3 runs to 16 residues. CDR3 loop: CASRGLAGSSYNEQFF. DNA of the CDR3: TGTGCCAGTAGAGGACTAGCGGGGAGCTCCTACAATGAGCAGTTCTTC.

The rearrangement links TRBV5-6 to TRBJ2-7; 12 bases line up with TRBD2. V trimming: 0 bases; J trimming: 5 bases; junction bases outside the gene matches: 6. Germline CDR1 reads SGHDT; CDR2 reads YYEEEE. The CDR3 extends over 16 amino acids. CDR3 region: CASSLGPRLAGDEQYF. The CDR3 DNA is TGTGCCAGCAGCTTGGGGCCCAGACTAGCGGGGGACGAGCAGTACTTC.

This chain connects TRBV4-1 to TRBJ1-2; 12 positions match TRBD1. The CDR3 consists of 19 residues. Germline CDR1 and CDR2: MGHRA and YSYEKL. V lost 1 base and J lost 4; bases outside the gene matches: 13. CDR3 amino acids: CASSQVRTTGQGASYGYTF. CDR3 in DNA: TGCGCCAGCAGCCAAGTCAGGACGACGGGACAGGGGGCGTCCTATGGCTACACCTTC.

The rearrangement uses TRBV23-1 and TRBJ2-7; 8 bases match TRBD2. TRBV23-1 belongs to the ORF category, with a function that is uncertain. There are 17 residues in the CDR3. V lost 7 bases and J lost 6; bases outside the gene matches: 20. CDR3 in DNA: TGCGCCAGCAAGCCGAGACAGCCTGGCGGGGGGCCCGCCGAGCAGTACTTC. Encoded protein: CASKPRQPGGGPAEQYF.

The chain uses TRBV10-3 and TRBJ1-1; 8 bases align to TRBD1. This CDR3 is 16 amino acids long. The junction had 11 bases not matched to a gene; V was cut back by 2 bases and J by 6 bases. Germline lookup yields CDR1 ENHRY and CDR2 SYGVKD. The chain's CDR3 is CAISEPETGDISEAFF. In DNA form, the CDR3 reads TGTGCCATCAGTGAGCCCGAGACAGGGGATATTTCTGAAGCTTTCTTT.

This clone was seen a single time. The chain couples TRBV29-1 to TRBJ2-3, with D possibly matching TRBD2 (7 bases). The V end lost 1 base, the J end lost 2 bases, and 13 bases lay between the germline ends. The germline V gene encodes CDR1 SQVTM and CDR2 ANQGSEA. CDR3 length equals 15 residues. CDR3 DNA: TGCAGCGTTGAAGGAGGGGGAGGGTACACAGATACGCAGTATTTT. Its translation is CSVEGGGGYTDTQYF.

The J gene is TRBJ1-2, the V gene TRBV28; D ambiguous. Germline V gene lookup returns CDR1 MDHEN and CDR2 SYDVKM. This CDR3 comprises 13 residues. Trimming pared 3 bases from V and 11 bases from J, leaving 16 bases between. This chain's CDR3 is CASSLIGRWRYTF. The CDR3 nucleotides are TGTGCCAGCAGTTTGATCGGACGCTGGAGGTACACCTTC.

J is TRBJ2-5 and V is TRBV5-1; 12 bases agree with TRBD2. With V trimmed by 5 bases and J by 8 bases, 13 bases remained unmatched. The CDR3 is 16 residues long. Per germline, CDR1 SGHRS and CDR2 YFSETQ. CDR3 sequence (DNA): TGCGCCAGCAGGAGGACTAGCGGGACCCCTTCCGCTACCCAGTACTTC. Protein sequence: CASRRTSGTPSATQYF.

This clone was detected once. V gene TRBV10-2 combines with J gene TRBJ2-1, with TRBD1 as a possible D gene (5 bases). The CDR3 has 14 amino acids. Germline-derived CDR1 and CDR2 are WSHSY and SAAADI. V was cut by 6 bases and J by 2 bases, with 11 bases left in between. The CDR3 region is CASRFPDTYNEQFF. The DNA of the CDR3 is TGCGCCAGCAGGTTCCCGGACACCTACAATGAGCAGTTCTTC.

The chain uses TRBV11-2 and TRBJ1-2; TRBD1 aligns across 9 bases. CDR3 size: 17 residues. Trimming removed 5 bases from V and 8 bases from J; junction bases left unmatched: 18. CDR1 is SGHAT, CDR2 FQNNGV, per germline. CDR3 nucleotide sequence: TGTGCCAGCAGCCCCAATACGAGGTCGGGACAGGGTAGGGGCTACACCTTC. Translated, it gives CASSPNTRSGQGRGYTF.

The chain joins TRBV5-1 to TRBJ2-5; D might be TRBD1 (6 bases). Trimming took off 0 bases at V and 2 bases at J, with 11 bases between the two ends. Germline V lookup: CDR1 SGHRS, CDR2 YFSETQ. The CDR3 is 15 amino acids. The CDR3 coding sequence is TGCGCCAGCAGCTTGGGCGGGCAGGGGCAAGAGACCCAGTACTTC. Translating gives CASSLGGQGQETQYF. Supplemented by reference TRBV5-1 and TRBJ2-5, the full variable domain reads KAGVTQTPRYLIKTRGQQVTLSCSPISGHRSVSWYQQTPGQGLQFLFEYFSETQRNKGNFPGRFSGRQFSNSRSEMNVSTLELGDSALYLCASSLGGQGQETQYFGPGTRLLVL.

This chain connects TRBV18 to TRBJ1-3, with a possible D match to TRBD1 (5 bases). The germline V and J ends were trimmed by 1 base and 8 bases, with 9 bases remaining between them. The CDR3 runs to 13 residues. Germline-derived CDR1 and CDR2 are KGHSH and LQKENI. CDR3 protein: CASSPQGIDTIYF. CDR3 nucleotide sequence: TGTGCCAGCTCACCACAGGGGATTGACACCATATATTTT.

This chain links TRBV29-1 with TRBJ1-1; maybe TRBD1 (5 bases). Looked up from germline, CDR1 is SQVTM and CDR2 is ANQGSEA. The CDR3 is 18 amino acids. V lost 5 bases, J lost 0 bases, and 25 bases lay in between. The CDR3, as DNA: TGCAGCGTTCTCGATGCTACGGCGGAGGGGCTGATGAACACTGAAGCTTTCTTT. Translating gives CSVLDATAEGLMNTEAFF.